Sequencing of this T cell receptor beta chain was carried out in a study of cytomegalovirus exposure and HLA in healthy donors. A word on this clone: Its antigen remains unidentified.

Use of 60 Vbeta and 13 Jbeta primers characterized the PCR. Using immunoSEQ multiplex PCR, the repertoire was profiled, and TCRdb retains in-frame clones only, with some absent. The sample consists of 120,000 to 150,000 clones, 70% to 85% of them appearing once. Study conclusions and caveats: Analysis performed later showed TCR beta chains linked to HLA being more clonally expanded than equally common others. In a later analysis, specific HLA alleles were associated with 15,000 to 20,000 TCR beta sequences at a 0.05 false discovery rate. Analyses of presence/absence relied on an assumption of roughly uniform sequencing depth across donors. TCR sequences were mostly rare, though some public TCRs occurred in many donors.

Sequencing was carried out using PBMCs. This receptor was taken from a male donor in good health and CMV-seronegative.

CDR3 nucleotide sequence: TGTGCCAGCACCACTGGAAACACCATATATTTT. Its protein is CASTTGNTIYF. The chain employs TRBV11-2 and TRBJ1-3; unclear D gene. V lost 7 bases and J lost 2, with 3 bases in between. CDR1 and CDR2 from the germline V gene are SGHAT and FQNNGV. The CDR3 consists of 11 residues.